This T cell receptor beta chain was sequenced during a study of CD8+CD57+ T cells in acquired aplastic anemia. Study information: The average for DNA from sorted CD4+ and CD8+ cells was 3.2 ug.

This clonotype has a handful of counts. Germline CDR1 and CDR2: DFQATT and SNEGSKA (reference sequence). Trimming took off 0 bases at V and 2 bases at J, with 22 bases between the two ends. This CDR3 has 18 amino acids. All patients picked for sequencing had shown, by flow cytometry, an expansion of CD8+CD57+ cells. Everyone among the patients had severe acquired aplastic anemia. Investigators profiled TCR beta VDJ and CDR3 from genomic DNA template. TCRdb reanalysed the reads using MiXCR and keeps one entry per CDR3 protein. The sample carries hundreds of thousands of distinct CDR3 sequences, more than 25% recorded once.

Specimen: sorted CD4+, CD8+, or CD8+CD57+ T cells (not recorded which) from PBMCs. This TCR derives from a human donor with aplastic anemia. The chain links TRBV20-1 to TRBJ1-1, with D possibly matching TRBD1 (5 bases). CDR3 amino acids: CSARDGLLSGTVNTEAFF. CDR3 DNA: TGCAGTGCTAGAGATGGGCTCTTATCTGGGACGGTTAACACTGAAGCTTTCTTT.